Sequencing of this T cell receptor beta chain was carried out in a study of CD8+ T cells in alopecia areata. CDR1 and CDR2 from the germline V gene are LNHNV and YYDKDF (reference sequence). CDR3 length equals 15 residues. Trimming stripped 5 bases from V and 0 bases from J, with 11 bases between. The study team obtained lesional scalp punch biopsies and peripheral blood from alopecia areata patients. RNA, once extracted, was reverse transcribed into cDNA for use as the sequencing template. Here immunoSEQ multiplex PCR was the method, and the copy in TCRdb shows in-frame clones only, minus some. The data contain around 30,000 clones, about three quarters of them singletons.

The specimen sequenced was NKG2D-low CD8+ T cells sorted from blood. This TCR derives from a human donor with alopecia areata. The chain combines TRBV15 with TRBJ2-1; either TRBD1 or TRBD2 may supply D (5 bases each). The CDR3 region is CATSGGLSSYNEQFF. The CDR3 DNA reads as TGTGCCACCAGCGGGGGTCTTAGCTCCTACAATGAGCAGTTCTTC.